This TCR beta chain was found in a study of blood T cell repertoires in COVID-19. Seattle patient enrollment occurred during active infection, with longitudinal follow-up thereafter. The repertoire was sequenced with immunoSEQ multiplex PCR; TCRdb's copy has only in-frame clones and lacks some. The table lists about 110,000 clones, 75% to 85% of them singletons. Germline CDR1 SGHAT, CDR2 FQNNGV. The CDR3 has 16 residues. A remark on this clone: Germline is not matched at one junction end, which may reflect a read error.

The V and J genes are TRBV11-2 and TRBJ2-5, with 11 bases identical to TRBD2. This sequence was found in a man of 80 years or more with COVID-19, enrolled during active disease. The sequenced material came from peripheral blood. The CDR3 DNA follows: TGTGCCAGCAGCTTAGAAGTAGCGGGAGGGCAAGGGACCCAGTACTTC. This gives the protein CASSLEVAGGQGTQYF.